The 21 T cell receptor beta chains given below trace back to one sample, sequenced in a study of CD8+ T cells in alopecia areata. Investigators isolated RNA and reverse transcribed it into cDNA to act as the sequencing template. TCRdb's copy holds only in-frame clones and misses some; the assay was immunoSEQ multiplex PCR. The data show 150,000 to 200,000 clones, with around 50% seen just once and over 12% held by the top ten. The sample was CD4+ T cells sorted from blood, taken at week 0. The receptors were gathered from a human donor with alopecia areata.

The rearrangement uses TRBV25-1 and TRBJ2-1; 8 bases are a match to TRBD1. This CDR3 has 16 amino acids. Germline V gene data show CDR1 as MGHDK and CDR2 as SYGVNS. V trimming: 2 bases; J trimming: 2 bases; junction bases outside the gene matches: 5. CDR3 nucleotides: TGTGCCAGCAGTGAAGACAGGGGCTATACCTACAATGAGCAGTTCTTC. Protein sequence: CASSEDRGYTYNEQFF.

The CDR3 DNA follows: TGCAGCGTTACCCGGAGGAATACCGGGGAGCTGTTTTTT. As protein: CSVTRRNTGELFF. The chain joins TRBV29-1 to TRBJ2-2; tentative D call: TRBD2 (5 bases). Germline lookup yields CDR1 SQVTM and CDR2 ANQGSEA. V was trimmed by 5 bases and J by 5 bases, leaving 12 bases between them. This CDR3 is 13 amino acids long.

Here the CDR3 reads CASSFGGQQETQYF. The DNA of the CDR3 is TGTGCCAGCAGTTTTGGGGGGCAACAAGAGACCCAGTACTTC. V and J are TRBV2 and TRBJ2-5, with D perhaps given as TRBD1 or TRBD2 (6 bases each). CDR3 size: 14 residues. The germline gives CDR1 SNHLY, CDR2 FYNNEI. Trimming shortened V by 5 bases and J by 2 bases, and 12 bases separated the two germline ends.

This clone has only a few counts. The gene calls are TRBV7-2 and TRBJ1-2; tentatively, D is TRBD1 (5 bases). This CDR3 region has 13 residues. The V and J ends lost 2 bases and 7 bases respectively, with 11 bases between them. Germline CDR1 and CDR2: SGHTA and FQGNSA. In nucleotides, the CDR3 is TGTGCCAGCAGCTTAAGCAGGGCCCGTGGCTACACCTTC. Translation: CASSLSRARGYTF.

The J gene is TRBJ1-5, the V gene TRBV30, with 9 bases fitting TRBD1. V lost 1 base and J lost 4; bases outside the gene matches: 5. The CDR3 has 15 amino acids. The germline gives CDR1 GTSNPN, CDR2 SVGIG (reference sequence). The CDR3 coding sequence is TGTGCCTGGAGTGAAGGGGACAGGGTAAATCAGCCCCAGCATTTT. Protein sequence: CAWSEGDRVNQPQHF.

The chain employs TRBV4-2 and TRBJ2-7; D is ambiguous. Trimming pared 0 bases from V and 6 bases from J, leaving 12 bases between. The CDR3 sequence is 14 residues long. Looked up from germline, CDR1 is LGHNA and CDR2 is YNFKEQ. The CDR3 nucleotides read TGTGCCAGCAGCCAAGATAACAAAGTTAGCGAGCAGTACTTC. Translation gives CASSQDNKVSEQYF.

This clone was counted once. The chain has TRBV7-9 and TRBJ2-7, with D perhaps TRBD2 (5 bases). This CDR3 comprises 13 residues. Trimming pared 8 bases from V and 3 bases from J, leaving 14 bases between. The germline V gene encodes CDR1 SEHNR and CDR2 FQNEAQ (reference sequence). The CDR3 nucleotides read TGTGCCAGCGTAGCTAGCCTGGGCTACGAGCAGTACTTC. Its translation: CASVASLGYEQYF.

This clone appeared a few times. This chain connects TRBV15 to TRBJ1-1, with D maybe TRBD1 (5 bases). V lost 1 base and J lost 1, with 16 bases in between. The CDR3 sequence is 17 residues long. The germline gives CDR1 LNHNV, CDR2 YYDKDF (reference sequence). The CDR3: CATSRGAGYAENTEAFF. The CDR3 bases are TGTGCCACCAGCAGAGGGGCAGGGTACGCCGAGAACACTGAAGCTTTCTTT.

The V gene is TRBV29-1, the J gene TRBJ2-1; D is undetermined. Germline V CDR1 and CDR2: SQVTM, ANQGSEA. V was shortened by 2 bases and J by 3 bases, with 5 bases between the two germline ends. The CDR3 has 12 amino acids. The CDR3 sequence: CSVELSYNEQFF. The CDR3 coding sequence is TGCAGCGTTGAATTAAGCTACAATGAGCAGTTCTTC.

This clone showed up just a few times. The chain has TRBV6-1 and TRBJ2-2; D possibly corresponds to TRBD2 (7 bases). V lost 0 bases to trimming and J lost 2 bases, with 13 bases between them. This CDR3 is built from 17 residues. Germline CDR1 reads MNHNS; CDR2 reads SASEGT. Here the CDR3 reads CASSEAPRGANTGELFF. The CDR3 DNA sequence: TGTGCCAGCAGTGAAGCGCCCCGGGGGGCTAACACCGGGGAGCTGTTTTTT.

The chain has TRBV29-1 and TRBJ2-7; weak D call: TRBD2 (6 bases). Trimming removed 4 bases from V and 3 bases from J, with 7 bases in between. CDR1 is SQVTM, CDR2 ANQGSEA, per germline. The CDR3 length is 11 residues. CDR3 nucleotide sequence: TGCAGCGTTGGGGAGGACTACGAGCAGTACTTC. Encoded protein: CSVGEDYEQYF.

V usage is TRBV30 and J usage is TRBJ2-1; 9 bases agree with TRBD1. The length of the CDR3 is 14 residues. Germline CDR1 is GTSNPN and CDR2 is SVGIG (reference sequence). With V trimmed by 0 bases and J by 8 bases, 5 bases remained unmatched. CDR3 in DNA: TGTGCCTGGAGTGTGGACAGGGGTTGGGATGAGCAGTTCTTC. This gives the protein CAWSVDRGWDEQFF.

The chain couples TRBV29-1 to TRBJ1-2; TRBD1 might be the D (6 bases). The ends were cut back, 0 bases at V and 4 bases at J, with 15 bases in the middle. This CDR3 spans 15 amino acids. The germline gives CDR1 SQVTM, CDR2 ANQGSEA. The CDR3 coding sequence is TGCAGCGTTGAAGATCTGCGGGGGCTAACCTATGGCTACACCTTC. Its protein product is CSVEDLRGLTYGYTF. Combining the CDR3 with reference TRBV29-1 and TRBJ1-2 gives the whole variable domain SAVISQKPSRDICQRGTSLTIQCQVDSQVTMMFWYRQQPGQSLTLIATANQGSEATYESGFVIDKFPISRPNLTFSTLTVSNMSPEDSSIYLCSVEDLRGLTYGYTFGSGTRLTVV.

The CDR3 bases are TGTGCCAGCTCACCAAGGGCCGGAGGCGGGGAGCTGTTTTTT. Encoded protein: CASSPRAGGGELFF. This chain connects TRBV18 to TRBJ2-2; TRBD2 is a possible D gene (5 bases). Trimming took off 2 bases at V and 7 bases at J, with 11 bases between the two ends. CDR1 KGHSH and CDR2 LQKENI come from the germline V gene. The length of the CDR3 is 14 residues.

This clone was detected a few times. This chain joins TRBV5-1 and TRBJ1-1, with D maybe TRBD1 (5 bases). The CDR3 totals 15 residues. V was clipped by 8 bases and J by 3 bases, with 20 bases between them. Germline V gives CDR1 SGHRS, CDR2 YFSETQ. The DNA for the CDR3 is TGCGCCAGTATGACAGAGGGACGGCCGGACACTGAAGCTTTCTTT. Protein product: CASMTEGRPDTEAFF.

The V gene is TRBV18, the J gene TRBJ1-2; D gene ambiguous. Germline V gives CDR1 KGHSH, CDR2 LQKENI. The V gene lost 2 bases and the J gene lost 5 bases, with 9 bases spanning the gap. The CDR3 covers 13 residues. The CDR3 loop is CASSPGVEYGYTF. The CDR3 bases are TGTGCCAGCTCACCAGGAGTAGAGTATGGCTACACCTTC. Filled out from reference TRBV18 and TRBJ1-2, the complete variable domain reads NAGVMQNPRHLVRRRGQEARLRCSPMKGHSHVYWYRQLPEEGLKFMVYLQKENIIDESGMPKERFSAEFPKEGPSILRIQQVVRGDSAAYFCASSPGVEYGYTFGSGTRLTVV.

The V gene is TRBV27, the J gene TRBJ1-1; no definite D call. The germline V gene has CDR1 MNHEY and CDR2 SMNVEV (reference sequence). This CDR3 is 12 amino acids long. V was trimmed by 9 bases and J by 1 base, leaving 9 bases between them. The CDR3: CASRRWNTEAFF. Here the CDR3 DNA reads TGTGCCAGTCGCAGGTGGAACACTGAAGCTTTCTTT.

There are a few counts of this clone. The chain couples TRBV6-1 to TRBJ1-2; no firm D call. Germline V gene lookup returns CDR1 MNHNS and CDR2 SASEGT. With 7 bases removed from V and 7 bases from J, the gap between germline ends came to 19 bases. The CDR3 length is 14 residues. The DNA for the CDR3 is TGTGCCAGCACTCCCCGCCGGGGTGAGGGTGGCTACACCTTC. Protein: CASTPRRGEGGYTF.

This clone has just a few counts. The V call is TRBV15, the J call TRBJ2-2; 8 bases agree with TRBD2. This CDR3 is 16 amino acids long. J lost 7 bases, V lost 8 bases, and 15 bases had no gene match. CDR1 is LNHNV, CDR2 YYDKDF, per germline (reference sequence). The CDR3 here is CATSLSSGPVGGELFF. The CDR3 DNA reads as TGTGCCACCTCCCTGTCTAGCGGGCCGGTGGGCGGGGAGCTGTTTTTT.

This clone was detected only a few times. The chain recombines TRBV30 with TRBJ1-5; TRBD1 matches at 7 bases. The V and J ends lost 2 bases and 7 bases, in that order; junction bases with no gene match: 11. This CDR3 contains 15 residues. CDR1 and CDR2 (germline): GTSNPN, SVGIG (reference sequence). This CDR3 reads CAWSPQGREVQPQHF. The DNA of the CDR3 is TGTGCCTGGAGTCCACAGGGGCGGGAGGTACAGCCCCAGCATTTT.

This sequence joins TRBV9 and TRBJ2-7, with 10 bases matching TRBD1. The V segment lost 5 bases and the J segment 2 bases; nucleotides outside the gene matches: 7. CDR1 and CDR2 from the germline V gene are SGDLS and YYNGEE. The CDR3 covers 15 residues. This chain's CDR3 is CASSQTGTGAYEQYF. The CDR3, as DNA: TGTGCCAGCAGTCAGACCGGGACAGGGGCCTACGAGCAGTACTTC.